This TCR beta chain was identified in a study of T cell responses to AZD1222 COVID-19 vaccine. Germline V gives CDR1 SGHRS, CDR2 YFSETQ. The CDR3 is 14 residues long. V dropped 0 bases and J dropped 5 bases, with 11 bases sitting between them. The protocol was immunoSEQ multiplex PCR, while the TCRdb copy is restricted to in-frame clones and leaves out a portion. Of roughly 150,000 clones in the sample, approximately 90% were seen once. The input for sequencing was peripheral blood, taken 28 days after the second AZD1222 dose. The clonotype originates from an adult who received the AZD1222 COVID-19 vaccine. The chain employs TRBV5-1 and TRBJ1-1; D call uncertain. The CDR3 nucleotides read TGCGCCAGCAGCTTGGCCGGCGGAGTGACTGAAGCTTTCTTT. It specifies CASSLAGGVTEAFF.